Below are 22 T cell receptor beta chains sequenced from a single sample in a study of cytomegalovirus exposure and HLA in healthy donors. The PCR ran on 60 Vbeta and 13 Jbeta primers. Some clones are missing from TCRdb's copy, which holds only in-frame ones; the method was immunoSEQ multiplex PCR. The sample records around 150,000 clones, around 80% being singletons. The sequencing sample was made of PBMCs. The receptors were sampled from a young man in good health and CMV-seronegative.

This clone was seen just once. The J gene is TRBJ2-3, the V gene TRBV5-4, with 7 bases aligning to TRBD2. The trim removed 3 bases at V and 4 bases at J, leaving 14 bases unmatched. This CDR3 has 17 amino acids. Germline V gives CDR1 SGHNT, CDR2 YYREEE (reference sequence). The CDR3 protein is CASSSGVLGGGADTQYF. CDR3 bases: TGTGCCAGCAGCTCTGGAGTCTTAGGCGGGGGAGCAGATACGCAGTATTTT. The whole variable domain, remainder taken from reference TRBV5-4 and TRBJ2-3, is ETGVTQSPTHLIKTRGQQVTLRCSSQSGHNTVSWYQQALGQGPQFIFQYYREEENGRGNFPPRFSGLQFPNYSSELNVNALELDDSALYLCASSSGVLGGGADTQYFGPGTRLTVL.

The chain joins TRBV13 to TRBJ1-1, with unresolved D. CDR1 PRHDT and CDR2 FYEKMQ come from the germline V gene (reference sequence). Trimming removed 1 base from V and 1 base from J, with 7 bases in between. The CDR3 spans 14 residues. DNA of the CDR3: TGTGCCAGCAGCTTAGCCAGGCAGAACACTGAAGCTTTCTTT. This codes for CASSLARQNTEAFF.

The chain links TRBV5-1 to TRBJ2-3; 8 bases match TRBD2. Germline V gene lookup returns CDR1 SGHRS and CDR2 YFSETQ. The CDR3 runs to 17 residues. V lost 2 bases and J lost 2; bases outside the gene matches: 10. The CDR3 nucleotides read TGCGCCAGCAGCTTAGCCCGGTCTAGCGGGTACACAGATACGCAGTATTTT. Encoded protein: CASSLARSSGYTDTQYF.

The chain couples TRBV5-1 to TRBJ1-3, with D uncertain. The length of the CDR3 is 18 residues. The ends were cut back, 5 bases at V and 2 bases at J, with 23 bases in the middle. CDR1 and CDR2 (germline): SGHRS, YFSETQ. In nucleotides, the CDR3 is TGCGCCAGCAGTCACAGTCCTCAATCCCATAAGCCTGGAAACACCATATATTTT. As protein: CASSHSPQSHKPGNTIYF.

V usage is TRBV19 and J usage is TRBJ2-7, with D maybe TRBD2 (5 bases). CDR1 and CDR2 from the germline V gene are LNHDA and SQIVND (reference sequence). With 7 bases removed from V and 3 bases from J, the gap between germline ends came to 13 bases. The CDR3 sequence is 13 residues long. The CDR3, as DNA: TGTGCCAGTATTATTAGAGGGATCTACGAGCAGTACTTC. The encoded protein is CASIIRGIYEQYF.

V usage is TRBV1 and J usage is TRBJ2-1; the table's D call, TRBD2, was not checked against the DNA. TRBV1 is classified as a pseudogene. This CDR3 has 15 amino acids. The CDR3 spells CTSSPLAGGRNEQFF. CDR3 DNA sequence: TGCACCAGCAGCCCCCTAGCGGGAGGGAGGAATGAGCAGTTCTTC.

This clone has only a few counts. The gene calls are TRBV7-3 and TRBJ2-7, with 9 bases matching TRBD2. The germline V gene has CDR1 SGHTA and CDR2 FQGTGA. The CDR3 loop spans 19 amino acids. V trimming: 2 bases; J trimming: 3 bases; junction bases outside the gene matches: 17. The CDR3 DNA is TGTGCCAGCAGCTTATTTTGTCCAGGCGGTAGCGGGAGCGGCTACGAGCAGTACTTC. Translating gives CASSLFCPGGSGSGYEQYF.

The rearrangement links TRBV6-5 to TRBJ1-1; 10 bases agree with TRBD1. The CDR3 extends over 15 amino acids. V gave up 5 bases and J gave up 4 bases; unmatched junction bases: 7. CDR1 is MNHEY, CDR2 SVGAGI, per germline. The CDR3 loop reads CASSPTGGFGTEAFF. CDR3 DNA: TGTGCCAGCAGTCCGACAGGGGGCTTTGGCACTGAAGCTTTCTTT.

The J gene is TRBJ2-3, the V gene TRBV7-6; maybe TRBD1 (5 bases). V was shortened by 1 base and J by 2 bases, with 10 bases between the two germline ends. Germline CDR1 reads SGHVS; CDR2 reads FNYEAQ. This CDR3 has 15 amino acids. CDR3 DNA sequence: TGTGCCAGCAGCTTAGTAGGGGAAACCACAGATACGCAGTATTTT. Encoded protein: CASSLVGETTDTQYF.

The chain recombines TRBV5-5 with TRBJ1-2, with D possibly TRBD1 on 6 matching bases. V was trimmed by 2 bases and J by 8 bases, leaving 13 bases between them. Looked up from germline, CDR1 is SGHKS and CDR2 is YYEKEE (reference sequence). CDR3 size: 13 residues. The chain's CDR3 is CASSFGGARGYTF. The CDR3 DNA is TGTGCCAGCAGCTTTGGGGGGGCGCGAGGCTACACCTTC.

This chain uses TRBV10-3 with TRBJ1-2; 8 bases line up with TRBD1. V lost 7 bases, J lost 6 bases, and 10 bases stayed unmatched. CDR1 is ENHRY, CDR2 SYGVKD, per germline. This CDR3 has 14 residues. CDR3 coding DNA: TGTGCCATCATTCCCGGACAGGGCAATGATGGCTACACCTTC. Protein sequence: CAIIPGQGNDGYTF.

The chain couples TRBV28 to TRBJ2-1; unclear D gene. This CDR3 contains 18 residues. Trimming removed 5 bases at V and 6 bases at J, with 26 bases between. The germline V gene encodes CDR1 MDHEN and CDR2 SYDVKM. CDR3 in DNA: TGTGCCAGCAGTCGATTAGAGATTGCGCGTCCCGCGGCCAATGAGCAGTTCTTC. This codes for CASSRLEIARPAANEQFF.

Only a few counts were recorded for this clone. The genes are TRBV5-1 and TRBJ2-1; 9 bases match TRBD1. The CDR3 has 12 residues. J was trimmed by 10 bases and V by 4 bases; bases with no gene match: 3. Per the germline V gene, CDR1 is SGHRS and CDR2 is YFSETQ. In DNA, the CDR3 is TGCGCCAGCAGCCCGACAGGGGGAGAGCAGTTCTTC. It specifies CASSPTGGEQFF.

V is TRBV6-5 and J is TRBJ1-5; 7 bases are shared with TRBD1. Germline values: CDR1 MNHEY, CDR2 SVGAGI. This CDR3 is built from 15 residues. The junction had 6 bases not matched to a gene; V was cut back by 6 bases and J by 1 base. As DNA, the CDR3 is TGTGCCAGCAGCGAACAGGGGCTGAGCAATCAGCCCCAGCATTTT. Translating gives CASSEQGLSNQPQHF.

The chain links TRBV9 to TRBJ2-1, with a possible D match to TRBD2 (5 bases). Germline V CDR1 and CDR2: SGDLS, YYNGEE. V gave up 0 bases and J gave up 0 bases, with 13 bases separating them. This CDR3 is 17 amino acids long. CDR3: CASSVVGGWGSYNEQFF. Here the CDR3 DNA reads TGTGCCAGCAGCGTAGTGGGCGGGTGGGGCTCCTACAATGAGCAGTTCTTC.

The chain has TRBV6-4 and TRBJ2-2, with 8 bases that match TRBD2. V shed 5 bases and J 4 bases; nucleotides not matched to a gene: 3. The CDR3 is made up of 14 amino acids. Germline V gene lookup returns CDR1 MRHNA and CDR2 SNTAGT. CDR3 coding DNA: TGTGCCAGCAGTTCGGGGGGGACCACCGGGGAGCTGTTTTTT. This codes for CASSSGGTTGELFF.

The CDR3 sequence is CASSPRAGQETQYF. CDR3 nucleotide sequence: TGTGCCAGCAGCCCCCGAGCGGGCCAAGAGACCCAGTACTTC. V gene TRBV9 combines with J gene TRBJ2-5; D might be TRBD2 (6 bases). The CDR3 loop spans 14 amino acids. Deletions cut 4 bases from V and 1 base from J, with 11 bases between. CDR1 SGDLS and CDR2 YYNGEE come from the germline V gene.

CDR3 in DNA: TGTGCCAGCAGTTCCCAAGGGACAGGTAGATACGAGCAGTACTTC. The encoded protein is CASSSQGTGRYEQYF. The chain employs TRBV6-5 and TRBJ2-7; 8 positions agree with TRBD1. The CDR3 spans 15 residues. Germline CDR1 and CDR2: MNHEY and SVGAGI. J was trimmed by 4 bases and V by 4 bases; bases with no gene match: 9.

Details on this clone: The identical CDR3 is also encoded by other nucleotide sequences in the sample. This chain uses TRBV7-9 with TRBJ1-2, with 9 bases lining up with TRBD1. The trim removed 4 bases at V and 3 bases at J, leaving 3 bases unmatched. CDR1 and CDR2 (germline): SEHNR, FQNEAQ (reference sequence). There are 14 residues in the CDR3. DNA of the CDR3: TGTGCCAGCAGCTCGGGACAGGGAGACTATGGCTACACCTTC. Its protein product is CASSSGQGDYGYTF.

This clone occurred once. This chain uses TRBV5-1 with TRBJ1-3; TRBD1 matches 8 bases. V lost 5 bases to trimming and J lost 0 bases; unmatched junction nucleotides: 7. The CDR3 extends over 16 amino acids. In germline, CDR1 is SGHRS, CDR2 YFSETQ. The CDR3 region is CASRDSGGNSGNTIYF. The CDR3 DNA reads TGCGCCAGCAGGGATTCAGGGGGCAACTCTGGAAACACCATATATTTT.

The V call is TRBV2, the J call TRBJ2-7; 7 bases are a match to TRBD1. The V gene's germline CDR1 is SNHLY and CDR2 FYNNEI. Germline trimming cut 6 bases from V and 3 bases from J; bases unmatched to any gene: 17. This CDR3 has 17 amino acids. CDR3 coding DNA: TGTGCCAGCAGCCCATTCGAGAGGACAGGTGGGGTCTACGAGCAGTACTTC. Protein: CASSPFERTGGVYEQYF.

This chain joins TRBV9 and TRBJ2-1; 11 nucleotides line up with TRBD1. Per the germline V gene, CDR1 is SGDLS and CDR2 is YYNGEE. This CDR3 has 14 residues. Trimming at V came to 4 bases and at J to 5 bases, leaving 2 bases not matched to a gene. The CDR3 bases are TGTGCCAGCAGCCTGGGACAGGGGGACAATGAGCAGTTCTTC. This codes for CASSLGQGDNEQFF.